The next 30 T cell receptor beta chains were all read from a single sample in a study of blood T cell repertoires in COVID-19. Produced via immunoSEQ multiplex PCR; TCRdb's table is partial and in-frame only. The sample contains tens of thousands of clones, around 86% of which appear only once. What was sequenced was peripheral blood. The receptor source for this set is a man aged 45-60 years with active COVID-19.

V is TRBV5-5 and J is TRBJ1-2; 10 nucleotides agree with TRBD1. Germline CDR1 is SGHKS and CDR2 is YYEKEE (reference sequence). The V segment lost 0 bases and the J segment 4 bases; nucleotides outside the gene matches: 3. The CDR3 loop spans 15 amino acids. As DNA, the CDR3 is TGTGCCAGCAGCTTGGTTGGGACAGGGGCCTATGGCTACACCTTC. Its translation: CASSLVGTGAYGYTF.

The gene calls are TRBV7-9 and TRBJ1-5, with 11 bases that match TRBD1. V lost 11 bases and J lost 4; bases outside the gene matches: 7. This CDR3 has 14 residues. CDR1 is SEHNR, CDR2 FQNEAQ, per germline (reference sequence). CDR3 sequence (DNA): TGTGCCGCAGGGGGACAGGGGGTAAATCAGCCCCAGCATTTT. Encoded protein: CAAGGQGVNQPQHF.

The J gene is TRBJ2-3, the V gene TRBV19; 11 bases match TRBD2. V shed 3 bases, J shed 4 bases, and the junction held 3 bases outside the gene matches. The germline V gene encodes CDR1 LNHDA and CDR2 SQIVND (reference sequence). The CDR3 has 15 amino acids. The CDR3 here is CASSMNSGGADTQYF. DNA for the CDR3: TGTGCCAGTAGTATGAATAGCGGGGGGGCAGATACGCAGTATTTT. Filled out from reference TRBV19 and TRBJ2-3, the complete variable domain reads DGGITQSPKYLFRKEGQNVTLSCEQNLNHDAMYWYRQDPGQGLRLIYYSQIVNDFQKGDIAEGYSVSREKKESFPLTVTSAQKNPTAFYLCASSMNSGGADTQYFGPGTRLTVL.

V is TRBV7-2 and J is TRBJ2-2, with 11 bases fitting TRBD1. The CDR3 extends over 16 amino acids. Unmatched junction bases numbered 6, after V lost 4 bases and J lost 5 bases. CDR1 is SGHTA, CDR2 FQGNSA, per germline. CDR3 sequence: CASSSGQGALTGELFF. DNA for the CDR3: TGTGCCAGCAGCTCAGGACAGGGGGCCCTGACCGGGGAGCTGTTTTTT. The entire variable domain, with the rest obtained from reference TRBV7-2 and TRBJ2-2, is as follows: GAGVSQSPSNKVTEKGKDVELRCDPISGHTALYWYRQSLGQGLEFLIYFQGNSAPDKSGLPSDRFSAERTGGSVSTLTIQRTQQEDSAVYLCASSSGQGALTGELFFGEGSRLTVL.

V is TRBV7-9 and J is TRBJ1-1; D is unresolved. The germline gives CDR1 SEHNR, CDR2 FQNEAQ (reference sequence). V was pared by 5 bases and J by 3 bases, with 10 bases between. This CDR3 has 13 residues. This chain's CDR3 is CASSVSQYTEAFF. The CDR3 DNA reads TGTGCCAGCAGCGTGTCACAGTACACTGAAGCTTTCTTT. The full variable domain, its missing parts supplied by reference TRBV7-9 and TRBJ1-1, is DTGVSQNPRHKITKRGQNVTFRCDPISEHNRLYWYRQTLGQGPEFLTYFQNEAQLEKSRLLSDRFSAERPKGSFSTLEIQRTEQGDSAMYLCASSVSQYTEAFFGQGTRLTVV.

This chain uses TRBV24-1 with TRBJ1-5; D perhaps matches TRBD1 (6 bases). Germline CDR1 reads KGHDR; CDR2 reads SFDVKD. V lost 3 bases and J lost 0, with 11 bases in between. The CDR3 sequence is 16 residues long. CDR3 nucleotides: TGTGCCACCAGTGATCGACAGGTTGATAGCAATCAGCCCCAGCATTTT. Its translation is CATSDRQVDSNQPQHF.

The chain uses TRBV19 and TRBJ2-1, with 13 bases that match TRBD2. The germline V gene encodes CDR1 LNHDA and CDR2 SQIVND (reference sequence). This CDR3 is built from 20 residues. Trimming cost V 4 bases and J 1 base; bases outside gene matches: 13. The chain's CDR3 is CASSTRDRLAGGPSYNEQFF. CDR3 nucleotide sequence: TGTGCCAGTAGTACACGGGACAGACTAGCGGGAGGCCCTTCCTACAATGAGCAGTTCTTC.

The chain uses TRBV18 and TRBJ2-1, with TRBD2 matching over 7 bases. The CDR3 covers 14 residues. CDR1 is KGHSH and CDR2 is LQKENI in the germline V gene. With 3 bases clipped from V and 6 bases from J, the junction kept 5 bases outside the gene matches. The CDR3 DNA reads TGTGCCAGCTCACCTATCGGGGGGTCCAATGAGCAGTTCTTC. It specifies CASSPIGGSNEQFF.

The chain combines TRBV7-9 with TRBJ1-1, with a possible D match to TRBD1 (5 bases). V dropped 3 bases and J dropped 5 bases, with 13 bases sitting between them. The V gene's germline CDR1 is SEHNR and CDR2 FQNEAQ (reference sequence). The CDR3 covers 14 residues. This chain's CDR3 is CASSFLGRDTEAFF. In nucleotides, the CDR3 is TGTGCCAGCAGCTTCCTGGGCAGGGATACTGAAGCTTTCTTT.

The chain has TRBV6-5 and TRBJ1-5; perhaps TRBD1 as D (5 bases). This CDR3 is 14 amino acids long. The V and J ends lost 8 bases and 3 bases respectively, with 14 bases between them. CDR1 and CDR2 from the germline V gene are MNHEY and SVGAGI. CDR3 residues: CASRGGYPNQPQHF. CDR3 coding DNA: TGTGCCAGCCGGGGGGGGTATCCCAATCAGCCCCAGCATTTT.

The rearrangement uses TRBV6-5 and TRBJ2-1; 10 bases map to TRBD2. There are 13 residues in the CDR3. Germline V gene lookup returns CDR1 MNHEY and CDR2 SVGAGI. The junction had 5 bases not matched to a gene; V was cut back by 7 bases and J by 8 bases. This chain's CDR3 is CASNVAGGDEQFF. The CDR3 DNA reads as TGTGCCAGCAACGTAGCGGGAGGAGATGAGCAGTTCTTC.

The gene calls are TRBV15 and TRBJ1-2; 9 bases match TRBD1. Germline CDR1 and CDR2: LNHNV and YYDKDF (reference sequence). The CDR3 runs to 14 residues. V lost 6 bases and J lost 2; bases outside the gene matches: 4. The CDR3, as DNA: TGTGCCACCAGAGGGACAGGGAGAAACTATGGCTACACCTTC. Its protein product is CATRGTGRNYGYTF.

CDR3 sequence (DNA): TGTGCCAGCAGTTACTCGGGCTATGAGCAGTTCTTC. It yields the protein CASSYSGYEQFF. The V call is TRBV6-5, the J call TRBJ2-1; D is unclear. CDR1 is MNHEY, CDR2 SVGAGI, per germline. With 0 bases removed from V and 8 bases from J, the gap between germline ends came to 5 bases. The CDR3 runs to 12 residues.

This clone is a singleton in its sample. The rearrangement joins TRBV7-9 to TRBJ1-1, with 10 bases lining up with TRBD1. V was pared by 2 bases and J by 4 bases, with 4 bases of the junction left unmatched. This CDR3 contains 15 residues. Germline assignment: CDR1 SEHNR and CDR2 FQNEAQ (reference sequence). CDR3 loop: CASSLRQGARTEAFF. In DNA, the CDR3 is TGTGCCAGCAGCTTACGACAGGGGGCCCGCACTGAAGCTTTCTTT.

The chain couples TRBV24-1 to TRBJ1-2; D might be TRBD1 (6 bases). The CDR3 consists of 12 residues. The germline gives CDR1 KGHDR, CDR2 SFDVKD. Trimming removed 5 bases at V and 8 bases at J, with 11 bases between. The CDR3 is CATSGGGIGYTF. As DNA, the CDR3 is TGTGCCACCAGTGGAGGGGGTATCGGCTACACCTTC.

This sequence joins TRBV28 and TRBJ1-5, with D possibly matching TRBD1 (5 bases). This CDR3 is built from 14 residues. Trimming removed 8 bases at V and 3 bases at J, with 14 bases between. Per the germline V gene, CDR1 is MDHEN and CDR2 is SYDVKM. In DNA form, the CDR3 reads TGTGCCAGCTTGGGACTCCCGGACAATCAGCCCCAGCATTTT. Its protein product is CASLGLPDNQPQHF.

The V call is TRBV6-5, the J call TRBJ2-1; D possibly corresponds to TRBD2 (7 bases). This CDR3 is built from 16 residues. V lost 2 bases to trimming and J lost 4 bases, with 15 bases between them. Per germline, CDR1 MNHEY and CDR2 SVGAGI. CDR3 region: CASSYGGGGPYNEQFF. CDR3 nucleotides: TGTGCCAGCAGTTACGGTGGGGGGGGGCCATACAATGAGCAGTTCTTC.

J is TRBJ1-2 and V is TRBV27; D call uncertain. The V end was cut by 2 bases, the J end by 1 base, with 5 bases between. This CDR3 is 13 amino acids long. Germline V CDR1 and CDR2: MNHEY, SMNVEV (reference sequence). The CDR3: CASSLVGNYGYTF. CDR3 in DNA: TGTGCCAGCAGTTTAGTCGGTAACTATGGCTACACCTTC.

The gene calls are TRBV6-2 or TRBV6-3 and TRBJ2-5; 8 bases are shared with TRBD1. With 0 bases clipped from V and 3 bases from J, the junction kept 6 bases outside the gene matches. There are 16 residues in the CDR3. CDR1 and CDR2 (germline): MNHEY, SVGEGT. The DNA of the CDR3 is TGTGCCAGCAGTTACTCTTTGGACAGGGTGGAAGAGACCCAGTACTTC. It codes for CASSYSLDRVEETQYF.

In this sample, this clone turned up once. This rearrangement joins TRBV3-1 (or the pseudogene TRBV3-2) to TRBJ2-7, with TRBD2 identical over 8 bases. Germline V gives CDR1 LGHDT, CDR2 YNNKEL (reference sequence). The junction had 5 bases not matched to a gene; V was cut back by 4 bases and J by 0 bases. CDR3 length: 15 amino acids. The CDR3 reads CASSRSGGLSYEQYF. For the CDR3, the DNA is TGTGCCAGCAGCCGCAGCGGGGGCCTCTCCTACGAGCAGTACTTC.

V is TRBV16 and J is TRBJ2-3; D is ambiguous. The germline CDR1 and CDR2 sequences are KGHSY and FQNENV. This CDR3 is built from 14 residues. The V end was cut by 3 bases, the J end by 2 bases, with 9 bases between. This CDR3 reads CASSQGSPTDTQYF. CDR3 DNA: TGTGCCAGCAGCCAGGGCAGCCCCACAGATACGCAGTATTTT.

This clone was counted only a few times. The chain joins TRBV27 to TRBJ1-1, with unresolved D. Trimming removed 1 base at V and 2 bases at J, with 11 bases between. Germline V CDR1 and CDR2: MNHEY, SMNVEV (reference sequence). CDR3 length: 15 amino acids. CDR3 residues: CASSLLGGINTEAFF. The CDR3, as DNA: TGTGCCAGCAGTTTATTGGGCGGGATCAACACTGAAGCTTTCTTT.

This clone is a singleton in its sample. The chain carries TRBV15 and TRBJ1-2; D unclear. V lost 0 bases to trimming and J lost 11 bases, with 16 bases between them. This CDR3 is 14 amino acids long. Germline assignment: CDR1 LNHNV and CDR2 YYDKDF (reference sequence). CDR3 DNA sequence: TGTGCCACCAGCAGAGATCTGGCCCTCCCGGGGTACACCTTC. It yields the protein CATSRDLALPGYTF.

The genes are TRBV6-2 or TRBV6-3 and TRBJ1-2; 8 bases are a match to TRBD1. The CDR3 spans 15 residues. The germline V gene encodes CDR1 MNHEY and CDR2 SVGEGT. After removal of 5 bases from V and 0 bases from J, the junction contained 5 bases not matched to a gene. The CDR3 reads CASSRTGGANYGYTF. CDR3 nucleotides: TGTGCCAGCAGTCGTACAGGGGGAGCTAACTATGGCTACACCTTC.

The CDR3 loop is CASSQAGREQFF. The CDR3 DNA is TGTGCCAGCAGCCAAGCAGGTAGGGAGCAGTTCTTC. This sequence joins TRBV3-1 (or the pseudogene TRBV3-2) and TRBJ2-1, with no clear D. This CDR3 has 12 residues. Looked up from germline, CDR1 is LGHDT and CDR2 is YNNKEL (reference sequence). V dropped 1 base and J dropped 10 bases, with 8 bases sitting between them.

CDR3 coding DNA: TGTGCCAGCAGTAAGGACTACTACAATGAGCAGTTCTTC. This translates into CASSKDYYNEQFF. This chain connects TRBV6-4 to TRBJ2-1; tentatively, D is TRBD2 (6 bases). The germline V and J ends were trimmed by 5 bases and 3 bases, with 8 bases remaining between them. Germline V CDR1 and CDR2: MRHNA, SNTAGT. The CDR3 contains 13 residues.

The chain is built from TRBV10-3 and TRBJ2-7, with 7 positions matching TRBD1. This CDR3 region has 13 residues. The ends lost 6 bases at V and 3 bases at J; junction bases unmatched: 5. Germline CDR1 ENHRY, CDR2 SYGVKD. CDR3 sequence (DNA): TGTGCCATCAGCCCGGGACAGATCTACGAGCAGTACTTC. This encodes CAISPGQIYEQYF.

The chain recombines TRBV7-9 with TRBJ1-6, with TRBD1 matching 8 bases. CDR3 length equals 17 residues. The junction had 5 bases not matched to a gene; V was cut back by 4 bases and J by 0 bases. In germline, CDR1 is SEHNR, CDR2 FQNEAQ (reference sequence). The CDR3 protein is CASSSTGGSSYNSPLHF. The CDR3 DNA reads TGTGCCAGCAGCTCCACAGGGGGGAGCTCCTATAATTCACCCCTCCACTTT.

This clone was seen a handful of times. This chain joins TRBV6-4 and TRBJ2-3; TRBD1 agrees at 10 bases. Per germline, CDR1 MRHNA and CDR2 SNTAGT. CDR3 length: 15 residues. J lost 2 bases, V lost 6 bases, and 5 bases had no gene match. The CDR3 sequence: CASSRGQGNTDTQYF. The CDR3 DNA follows: TGTGCCAGCAGCAGGGGACAGGGGAACACAGATACGCAGTATTTT.

This chain uses TRBV28 with TRBJ2-2; no definite D call. V was cut by 7 bases and J by 4 bases, with 4 bases left in between. Per the germline V gene, CDR1 is MDHEN and CDR2 is SYDVKM. CDR3 size: 11 residues. CDR3 region: CASTVTGELFF. Written as DNA, the CDR3 is TGTGCCAGCACCGTCACCGGGGAGCTGTTTTTT.